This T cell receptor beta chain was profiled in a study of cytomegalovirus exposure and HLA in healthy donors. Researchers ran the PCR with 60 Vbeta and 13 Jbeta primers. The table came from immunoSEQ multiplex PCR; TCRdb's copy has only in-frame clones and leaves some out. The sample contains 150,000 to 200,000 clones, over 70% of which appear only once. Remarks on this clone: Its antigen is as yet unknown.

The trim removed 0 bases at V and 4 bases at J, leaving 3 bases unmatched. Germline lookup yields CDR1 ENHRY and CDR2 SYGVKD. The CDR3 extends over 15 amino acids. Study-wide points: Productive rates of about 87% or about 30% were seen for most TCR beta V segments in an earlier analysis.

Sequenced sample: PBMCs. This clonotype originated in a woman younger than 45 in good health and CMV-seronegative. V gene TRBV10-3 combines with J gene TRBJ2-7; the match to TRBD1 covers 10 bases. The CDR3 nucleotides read TGTGCCATCAGTGAGTCATGGGACAGGGGATACGAGCAGTACTTC. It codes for CAISESWDRGYEQYF.